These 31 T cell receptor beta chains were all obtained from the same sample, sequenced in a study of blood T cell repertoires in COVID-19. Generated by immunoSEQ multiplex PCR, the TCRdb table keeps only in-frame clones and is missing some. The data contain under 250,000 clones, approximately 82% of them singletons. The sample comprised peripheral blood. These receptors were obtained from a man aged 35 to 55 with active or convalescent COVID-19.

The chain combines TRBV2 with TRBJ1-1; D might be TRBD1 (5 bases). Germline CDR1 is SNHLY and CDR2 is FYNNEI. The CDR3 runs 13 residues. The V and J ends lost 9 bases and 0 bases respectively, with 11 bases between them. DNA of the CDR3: TGTGCCAGTTCCAAGGACATGAACACTGAAGCTTTCTTT. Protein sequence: CASSKDMNTEAFF.

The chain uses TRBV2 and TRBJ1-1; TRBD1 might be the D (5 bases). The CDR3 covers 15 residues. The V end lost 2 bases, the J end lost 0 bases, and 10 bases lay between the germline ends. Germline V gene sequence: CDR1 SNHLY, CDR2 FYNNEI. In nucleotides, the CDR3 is TGTGCCAGCAGTGAACCCCCAGGGTTGAACACTGAAGCTTTCTTT. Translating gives CASSEPPGLNTEAFF. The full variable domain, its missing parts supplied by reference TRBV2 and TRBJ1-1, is EPEVTQTPSHQVTQMGQEVILRCVPISNHLYFYWYRQILGQKVEFLVSFYNNEISEKSEIFDDQFSVERPDGSNFTLKIRSTKLEDSAMYFCASSEPPGLNTEAFFGQGTRLTVV.

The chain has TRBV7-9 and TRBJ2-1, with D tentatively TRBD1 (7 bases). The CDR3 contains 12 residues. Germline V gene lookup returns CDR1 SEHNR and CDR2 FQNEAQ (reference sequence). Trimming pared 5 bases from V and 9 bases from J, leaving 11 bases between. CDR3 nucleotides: TGTGCCAGCAGCCACCAGGGGGGTGAGCAGTTCTTC. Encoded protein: CASSHQGGEQFF.

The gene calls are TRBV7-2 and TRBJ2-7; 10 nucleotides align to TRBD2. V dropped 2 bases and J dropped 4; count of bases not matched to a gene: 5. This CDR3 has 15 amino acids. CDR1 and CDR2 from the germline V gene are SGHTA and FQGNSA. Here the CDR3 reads CASSLSSSGRYEQYF. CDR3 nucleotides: TGTGCCAGCAGCTTATCGAGTAGCGGGAGGTACGAGCAGTACTTC.

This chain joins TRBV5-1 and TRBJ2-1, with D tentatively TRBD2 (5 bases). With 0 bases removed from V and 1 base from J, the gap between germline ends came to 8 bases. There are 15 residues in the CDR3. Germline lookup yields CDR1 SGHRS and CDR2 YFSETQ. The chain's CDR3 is CASSLALASYNEQFF. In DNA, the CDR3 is TGCGCCAGCAGCTTGGCTCTAGCTTCCTACAATGAGCAGTTCTTC.

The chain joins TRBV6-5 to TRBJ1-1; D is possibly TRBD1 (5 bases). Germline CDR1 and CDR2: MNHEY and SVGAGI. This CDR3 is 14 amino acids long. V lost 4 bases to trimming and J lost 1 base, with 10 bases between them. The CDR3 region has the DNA TGTGCCAGCAGTTCGAGTGGACAGAACACTGAAGCTTTCTTT. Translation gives CASSSSGQNTEAFF.

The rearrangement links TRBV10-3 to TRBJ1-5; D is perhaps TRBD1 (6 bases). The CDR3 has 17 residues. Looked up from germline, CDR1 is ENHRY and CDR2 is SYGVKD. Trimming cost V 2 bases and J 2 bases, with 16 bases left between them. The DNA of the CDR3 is TGTGCCATCAGTGAGACGATTACAGGGCCGGGCAATCAGCCCCAGCATTTT. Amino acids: CAISETITGPGNQPQHF.

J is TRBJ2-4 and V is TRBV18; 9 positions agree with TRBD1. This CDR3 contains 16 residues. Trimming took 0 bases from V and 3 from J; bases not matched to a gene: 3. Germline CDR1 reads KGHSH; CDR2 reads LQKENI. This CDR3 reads CASSPPWGQGKNIQYF. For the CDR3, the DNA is TGTGCCAGCTCACCACCGTGGGGACAGGGCAAAAACATTCAGTACTTC.

In nucleotides, the CDR3 is TGTGCCAGCAGACAGGGCCACACTGAAGCTTTCTTT. The encoded protein is CASRQGHTEAFF. The chain links TRBV6-5 to TRBJ1-1; TRBD1 is a possible D gene (6 bases). There are 12 residues in the CDR3. Deletions cut 6 bases from V and 3 bases from J, with 8 bases between. Germline V lookup: CDR1 MNHEY, CDR2 SVGAGI.

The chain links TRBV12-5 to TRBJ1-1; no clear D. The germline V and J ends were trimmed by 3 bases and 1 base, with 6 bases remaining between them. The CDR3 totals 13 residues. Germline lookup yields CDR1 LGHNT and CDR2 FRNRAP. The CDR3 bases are TGTGCTAGTGGTTTAGAGGGGAACACTGAAGCTTTCTTT. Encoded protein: CASGLEGNTEAFF.

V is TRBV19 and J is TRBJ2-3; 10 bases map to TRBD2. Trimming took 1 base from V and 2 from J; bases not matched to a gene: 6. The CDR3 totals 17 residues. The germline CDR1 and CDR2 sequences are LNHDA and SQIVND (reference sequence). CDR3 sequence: CASSIATSGYYTDTQYF. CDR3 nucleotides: TGTGCCAGTAGTATAGCGACTAGCGGGTACTACACAGATACGCAGTATTTT.

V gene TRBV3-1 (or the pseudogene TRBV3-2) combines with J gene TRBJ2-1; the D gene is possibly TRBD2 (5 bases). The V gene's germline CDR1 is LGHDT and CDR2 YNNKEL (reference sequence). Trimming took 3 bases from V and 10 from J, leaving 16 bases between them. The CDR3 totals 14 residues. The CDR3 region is CASSQASGSGEQFF. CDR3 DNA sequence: TGTGCCAGCAGCCAGGCTAGTGGCTCGGGAGAGCAGTTCTTC.

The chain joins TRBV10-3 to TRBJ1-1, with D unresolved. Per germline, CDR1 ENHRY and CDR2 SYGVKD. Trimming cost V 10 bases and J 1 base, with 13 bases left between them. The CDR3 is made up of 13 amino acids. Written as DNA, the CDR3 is TGTGCCACCCGGCTGCGGGGGAACACTGAAGCTTTCTTT. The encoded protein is CATRLRGNTEAFF.

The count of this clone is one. The CDR3 DNA follows: TGTGCCAGCAGTGACAGGGAAGCTGGCTACACCTTC. Protein product: CASSDREAGYTF. The V gene is TRBV2, the J gene TRBJ1-2; a weak D match, TRBD1 (5 bases). V was pared by 3 bases and J by 7 bases, with 9 bases between. The CDR3 runs 12 residues. The germline gives CDR1 SNHLY, CDR2 FYNNEI. Full variable domain (rest looked up from reference TRBV2 and TRBJ1-2): EPEVTQTPSHQVTQMGQEVILRCVPISNHLYFYWYRQILGQKVEFLVSFYNNEISEKSEIFDDQFSVERPDGSNFTLKIRSTKLEDSAMYFCASSDREAGYTFGSGTRLTVV.

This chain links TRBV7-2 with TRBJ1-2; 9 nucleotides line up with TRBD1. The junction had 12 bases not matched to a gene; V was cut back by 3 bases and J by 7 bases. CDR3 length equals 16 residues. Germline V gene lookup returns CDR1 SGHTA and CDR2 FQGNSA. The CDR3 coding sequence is TGTGCCAGCAGCTTCAAGATCCAACAGGGGGCCGGTGGCTACACCTTC. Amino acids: CASSFKIQQGAGGYTF.

CDR3: CASSPPEGRTYEQYF. CDR3 in DNA: TGTGCCAGCTCACCACCGGAAGGGAGAACCTACGAGCAGTACTTC. The chain recombines TRBV18 with TRBJ2-7, with D perhaps matching TRBD2 (5 bases). Germline loops: CDR1 KGHSH, CDR2 LQKENI. Trimming left V 0 bases short and J 2 bases short, with 11 bases between. This CDR3 has 15 residues. Variable domain in full (rest from reference TRBV18 and TRBJ2-7): NAGVMQNPRHLVRRRGQEARLRCSPMKGHSHVYWYRQLPEEGLKFMVYLQKENIIDESGMPKERFSAEFPKEGPSILRIQQVVRGDSAAYFCASSPPEGRTYEQYFGPGTRLTVT.

CDR3 sequence: CAWSATAFYGYTF. The CDR3 nucleotides read TGTGCCTGGAGTGCGACAGCGTTCTATGGCTACACCTTC. The chain recombines TRBV30 with TRBJ1-2; tentative D call: TRBD1 (5 bases). The CDR3 has 13 residues. CDR1 is GTSNPN, CDR2 SVGIG, per germline (reference sequence). V lost 1 base, J lost 4 bases, and 10 bases lay in between.

CDR3 sequence (DNA): TGTGCCAGCAGCGTAGAGAGCGGGAGGGCCGATGAGCAGTTCTTC. Its translation is CASSVESGRADEQFF. This chain uses TRBV9 with TRBJ2-1, with 10 bases that match TRBD2. CDR1 is SGDLS, CDR2 YYNGEE, per germline. V shed 0 bases and J 8 bases; nucleotides not matched to a gene: 5. The CDR3 has 15 residues. Together with reference TRBV9 and TRBJ2-1, the CDR3 gives the full variable domain: DSGVTQTPKHLITATGQRVTLRCSPRSGDLSVYWYQQSLDQGLQFLIQYYNGEERAKGNILERFSAQQFPDLHSELNLSSLELGDSALYFCASSVESGRADEQFFGPGTRLTVL.

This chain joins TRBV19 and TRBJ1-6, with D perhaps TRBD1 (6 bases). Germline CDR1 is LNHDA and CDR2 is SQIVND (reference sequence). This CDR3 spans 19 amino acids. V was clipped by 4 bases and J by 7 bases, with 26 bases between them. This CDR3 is CASSRGGRAHVGLNSPLHF. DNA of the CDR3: TGTGCCAGTAGTAGAGGGGGACGGGCCCACGTGGGTCTAAATTCACCCCTCCACTTT.

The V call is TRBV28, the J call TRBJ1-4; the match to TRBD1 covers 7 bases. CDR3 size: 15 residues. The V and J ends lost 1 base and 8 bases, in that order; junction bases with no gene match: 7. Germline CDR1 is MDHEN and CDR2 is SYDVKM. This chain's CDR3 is CASSLYRPGGEKLFF. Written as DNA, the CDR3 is TGTGCCAGCAGTTTATATCGGCCAGGGGGAGAAAAACTGTTTTTT.

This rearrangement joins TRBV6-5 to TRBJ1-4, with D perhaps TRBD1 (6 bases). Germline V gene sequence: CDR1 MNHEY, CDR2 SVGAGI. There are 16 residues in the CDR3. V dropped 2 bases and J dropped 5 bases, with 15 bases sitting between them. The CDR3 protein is CASSYARAGANEKLFF. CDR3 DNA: TGTGCCAGCAGTTACGCAAGAGCGGGGGCAAATGAAAAACTGTTTTTT.

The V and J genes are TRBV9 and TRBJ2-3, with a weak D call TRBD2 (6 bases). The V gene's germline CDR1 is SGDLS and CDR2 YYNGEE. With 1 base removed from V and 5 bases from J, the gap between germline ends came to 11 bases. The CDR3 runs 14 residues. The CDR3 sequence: CASSVYGGIDTQYF. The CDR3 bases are TGTGCCAGCAGCGTATATGGCGGGATAGATACGCAGTATTTT.

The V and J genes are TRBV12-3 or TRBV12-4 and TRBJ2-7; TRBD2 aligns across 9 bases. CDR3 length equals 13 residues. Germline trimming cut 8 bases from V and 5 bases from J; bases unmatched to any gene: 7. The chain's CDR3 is CASQTVAGDEQYF. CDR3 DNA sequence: TGTGCCAGCCAAACCGTAGCGGGAGACGAGCAGTACTTC.

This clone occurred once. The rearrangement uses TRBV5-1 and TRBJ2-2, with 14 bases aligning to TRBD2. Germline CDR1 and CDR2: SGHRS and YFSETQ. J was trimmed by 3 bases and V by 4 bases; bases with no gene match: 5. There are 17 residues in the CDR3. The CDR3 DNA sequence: TGCGCCAGCAGCACCCGGACTAGCGGGAGGTACACCGGGGAGCTGTTTTTT. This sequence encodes CASSTRTSGRYTGELFF.

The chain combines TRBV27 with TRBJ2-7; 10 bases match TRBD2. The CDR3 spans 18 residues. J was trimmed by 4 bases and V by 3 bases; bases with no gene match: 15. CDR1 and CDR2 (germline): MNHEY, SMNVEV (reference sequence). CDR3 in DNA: TGTGCCAGCAGTTTCAAAGGTCCAATAGTAGCGGGAGGTTACGAGCAGTACTTC. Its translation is CASSFKGPIVAGGYEQYF.

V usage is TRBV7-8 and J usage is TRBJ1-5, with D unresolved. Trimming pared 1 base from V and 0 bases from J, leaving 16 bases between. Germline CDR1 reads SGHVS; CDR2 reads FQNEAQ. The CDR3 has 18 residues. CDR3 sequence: CASSLVGGGVYSNQPQHF. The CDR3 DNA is TGTGCCAGCAGCTTAGTAGGAGGTGGGGTTTATAGCAATCAGCCCCAGCATTTT.

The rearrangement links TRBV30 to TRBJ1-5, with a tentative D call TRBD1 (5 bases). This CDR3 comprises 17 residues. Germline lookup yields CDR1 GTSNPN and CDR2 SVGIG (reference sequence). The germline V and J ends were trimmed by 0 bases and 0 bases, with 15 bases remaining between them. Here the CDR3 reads CAWSVRGPDFSNQPQHF. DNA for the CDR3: TGTGCCTGGAGTGTAAGGGGCCCCGACTTTAGCAATCAGCCCCAGCATTTT.

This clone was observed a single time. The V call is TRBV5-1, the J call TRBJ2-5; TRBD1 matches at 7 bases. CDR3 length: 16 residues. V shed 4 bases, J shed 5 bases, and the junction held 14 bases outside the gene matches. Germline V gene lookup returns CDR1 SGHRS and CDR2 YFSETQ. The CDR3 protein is CASSPDGTAVGETQYF. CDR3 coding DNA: TGCGCCAGCAGCCCGGACGGGACAGCCGTAGGCGAGACCCAGTACTTC.

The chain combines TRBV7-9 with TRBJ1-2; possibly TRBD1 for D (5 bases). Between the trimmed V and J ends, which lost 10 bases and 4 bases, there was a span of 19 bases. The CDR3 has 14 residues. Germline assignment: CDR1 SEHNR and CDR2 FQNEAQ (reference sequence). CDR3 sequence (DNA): TGTGCCACCCGAGAAGGGGAAGGCGGCTATGGCTACACCTTC. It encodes CATREGEGGYGYTF.

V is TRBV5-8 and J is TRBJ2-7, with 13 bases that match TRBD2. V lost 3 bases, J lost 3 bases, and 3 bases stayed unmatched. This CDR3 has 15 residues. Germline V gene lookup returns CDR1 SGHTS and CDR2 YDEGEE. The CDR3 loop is CASSSGLAGYYEQYF. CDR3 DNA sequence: TGTGCCAGCAGCTCGGGACTAGCGGGGTACTACGAGCAGTACTTC.

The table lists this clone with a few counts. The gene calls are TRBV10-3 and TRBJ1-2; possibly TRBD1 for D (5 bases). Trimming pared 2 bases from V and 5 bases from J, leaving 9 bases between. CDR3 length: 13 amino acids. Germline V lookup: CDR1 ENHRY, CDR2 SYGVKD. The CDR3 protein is CAISEAGLYGYTF. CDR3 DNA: TGTGCCATCAGTGAGGCAGGGTTATATGGCTACACCTTC.